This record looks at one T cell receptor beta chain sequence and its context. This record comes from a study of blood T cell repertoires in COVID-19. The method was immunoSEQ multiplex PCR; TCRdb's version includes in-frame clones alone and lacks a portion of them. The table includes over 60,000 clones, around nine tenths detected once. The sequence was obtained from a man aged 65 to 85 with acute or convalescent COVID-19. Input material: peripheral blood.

The CDR3 spells CSAPRETQYF. Written as DNA, the CDR3 is TGCAGTGCCCCTCGGGAGACCCAGTACTTC. The gene calls are TRBV20-1 and TRBJ2-5; no reliable D call. Germline CDR1 reads DFQATT; CDR2 reads SNEGSKA (reference sequence). This CDR3 has 10 residues. V lost 6 bases and J lost 5, with 7 bases in between.